Listed below are T cell receptor beta chains from one sample, sequenced in a study of cytomegalovirus exposure and HLA in healthy donors. The method was immunoSEQ multiplex PCR; TCRdb's version includes in-frame clones alone and lacks a portion of them. The sample lists about 190,000 clones, 82% occurring once. The sample was PBMCs. The receptors were gathered from a woman under 30 in good health and CMV-seronegative. CDR3s include the opening cysteine and the closing phenylalanine or tryptophan. Fields, in order: D gene, V gene, clone size, J gene, CDR3 DNA, CDR3 protein. The D gene is left open where the match is weak. The size field is filled for only some rows; it gives once, few, many or a size class.

TRBD2	TRBV19	NA	TRBJ2-3	TGTGCCAGTAGTGTAGCGGGAGGGGGCGCAGATACGCAGTATTTT	CASSVAGGGADTQYF
NA	TRBV15	NA	TRBJ1-5	TGTGCCACCAGTCGTGATCTAATGGGCCAGCCCCAGCATTTT	CATSRDLMGQPQHF
NA	TRBV5-6	NA	TRBJ1-3	TGTGCCAGCCGTCGGGGGATTTCGGGGGGAAACACCATATATTTT	CASRRGISGGNTIYF
NA	TRBV9	NA	TRBJ2-3	TGTGCCAGCAGCGCGGACTATTATACGCAGTATTTT	CASSADYYTQYF
NA	TRBV4-1	NA	TRBJ2-2	TGCGCCAGCAGCCAAGAAAGAGCCGGGGAGCTGTTTTTT	CASSQERAGELFF
TRBD2	TRBV11-3	NA	TRBJ2-2	TGTGCCAGCAGCCCGGGACTAGTGGGGAACACCGGGGAGCTGTTTTTT	CASSPGLVGNTGELFF
NA	TRBV19	NA	TRBJ2-5	TGTGCCAGTAGTATTCTAGGAGGGCCGACTGAGACCCAGTACTTC	CASSILGGPTETQYF
TRBD2	TRBV19	once	TRBJ2-5	TGTGCCAGTAGTCGGACTAGCGGGGGTCTTCAAGAGACCCAGTACTTC	CASSRTSGGLQETQYF
NA	TRBV6-5	NA	TRBJ1-3	TGTGCCAGCAGTTACGCCCGTGGGGCCGGAAACACCATATATTTT	CASSYARGAGNTIYF
NA	TRBV5-4	NA	TRBJ1-1	TGTGCCAGCAGACGAGACAGCCAGAACACTGAAGCTTTCTTT	CASRRDSQNTEAFF
TRBD1	TRBV19	NA	TRBJ2-3	TGTGCCAGTAGTATCGGTGACAGGGTTTTTTCAGATACGCAGTATTTT	CASSIGDRVFSDTQYF
NA	TRBV4-1	NA	TRBJ2-7	TGCGCCAGCAGCCAAGATCTTCTCGGAGCCTACGAGCAGTACTTC	CASSQDLLGAYEQYF
NA	TRBV28	NA	TRBJ1-2	TGTGCCAGCAGTTTATCAGGGTATGGCTACACCTTC	CASSLSGYGYTF
NA	TRBV29-1	NA	TRBJ2-3	TGCAGCGGGGGGGTTCTCTCAGATACGCAGTATTTT	CSGGVLSDTQYF
TRBD2	TRBV5-6	NA	TRBJ2-3	TGTGCCAGCAGCTTGGGGCGGGCGGGACTAGCGATCACAGATACGCAGTATTTT	CASSLGRAGLAITDTQYF
NA	TRBV7-4	NA	TRBJ2-7	TGTGCCAGCAGCTTAGAGCCCAGGTTCTACGAGCAGTACTTC	CASSLEPRFYEQYF